This T cell receptor (beta chain) was profiled in a study of shared clonotypes between healthy human individuals (TCRdb year 2020). Some background on the complete study: A couple of women and a few men aged 18 to 49 years were included in the cohort. For each donor, three plates each were used for CD4 naive and CD4 memory, two plates were used for CD8 naive, and one plate was used for CD8 memory. To estimate repertoire size and how much clonotype sharing occurs between individuals, the study deeply sequenced the blood TCR repertoires of roughly 5 healthy adults. Different laboratories and diverse techniques were used to prepare libraries and sequence TCR repertoires, to increase sequencing depth and limit assay-specific biases. Each donor's leukapheresis produced roughly between roughly 0.85 and 9.5 billion PBMCs.

CD8 naive samples were obtained by positive selection for CCR7 among CD45RO-negative cells, yielding a CD45RA+CCR7+ population from which TemRA cells were excluded. Donors were healthy HIV-negative adults with no recently reported acute infections or vaccinations. Every donor was a Caucasian adult living in Nashville, Tennessee, USA. After blood collection by leukapheresis, PBMCs were isolated using Ficoll-Histopaque density gradient centrifugation and then cryopreserved in the vapor phase of liquid nitrogen. Analytical flow cytometry was used to check the purity and quantity of each magnetically sorted T cell population. Genomic DNA was isolated from each sorted fraction and quantified by UV absorbance on a Nanodrop 2000c. Results and caveats for the whole study, not just this receptor: Because the study included only a small number of donors, the genetic and exposure-history diversity represented was limited. Sampling was restricted to blood, and TCR repertoires in tissues likely differ from the TCR repertoires found in blood. Clonotypes shared by all four sorted-subset donors showed higher generation probabilities than non-shared clonotypes. Larger estimated clonotype richness was generally found for naive subsets than for memory subsets. Even with the large sequencing depth, rarefaction of the sorted-subset datasets indicated that sequencing was incomplete. Based on pairwise subsampling, the degree of clonotype sharing among donors was expected to be affected by sequencing depth. Sharing across a few donors was observed for roughly 5% of naive CD4, over 3% of naive CD8, 2% to 2.5% of memory CD4, and around 0.44% of memory CD8 clonotypes.

The table lists this clone with a count of one. The clone's antigen remains unknown. The record has no base qualities; no much larger clone is one base away. TCR CDR3 regions were amplified from genomic DNA by multiplex PCR using the deep immunoSEQ assay. For each cell subset, the extracted genomic DNA was distributed evenly across all wells of several immunoSEQ 96-well plates, and each plate served as one replicate. For sorted subsets, around 200 ng genomic DNA, equal to tens of thousands of T cell genomes, was loaded into each replicate PCR. Purified libraries were quantified with a Qubit 3.0 fluorometer, sized on a Bioanalyzer 2100, and re-quantified with the KAPA Library Quantification kit. A separate single-read 150-cycle Illumina NextSeq 550 flow cell was used to sequence each immunoSEQ 96-well plate. The paper's data handling went like this. The immunoSEQ output contained only junctional sequences without quality scores, so filtering could not match that applied to full-length reads. To assign V/J genes and CDR3, sequences were annotated against IMGT germline references using PyIR, a Python wrapper for IgBLAST v1.9. Reads with weak V/J assignments (E-value above 1e-6), missing CDR3, stop codons, out-of-frame junctions, or ambiguous translated residues were removed. V3J clonotypes were defined by identical inferred V gene, J gene, and CDR3 amino acid sequence. Percentage overlap between repertoires was calculated by dividing the number of shared unique clonotypes by the size of the smaller repertoire. Three approaches were used to assess repertoire richness: RTK rarefaction, the Chao1 estimator, and Recon v2.1 estimates of unobserved clonotypes. Generation probabilities for all TCRbeta clonotypes obtained by the gDNA method from several donors were computed using OLGA. TCRdb mirrors the immuneACCESS table, restricted to in-frame sequences. Some clones are absent from its copies; in checked studies, under half trace to an unresolved V gene, and the reason for the others is unknown. That table furnishes V, J and clone size, whereas the DNA furnished D and trimming. Present in this sample are around 600,000 clones, 98% of which were seen just once. Of the sample, around 0.3% is held by the ten largest clones.

Its CDR3 holds 15 amino acids, cysteine through phenylalanine. The entry retains the CDR3 DNA only, 45 bases that are in frame from base 1. Trimming removed 4 bases from V and 4 bases from J, leaving 14 bases between the germline ends. According to the germline V gene, CDR1 reads SGHVS and CDR2 reads FQNEAQ. The source is a man aged 25 to 45 in good health. The chain is made from TRBV7-8 and TRBJ2-1, with TRBD2 as a weak D call on 6 bases. The specimen was naive CD8+ T cells sorted from blood. What this sample's cell subset or site label stands for: CD45RA+CCR7+. The DNA sequence is given as TGTGCCAGCAGCTCTAAAGGACTACCTTACAATGAGCAGTTCTTC. It encodes CASSSKGLPYNEQFF.